This TCR beta chain was identified during a study of radiation and T cells in renal cell carcinoma. The time point is: blood 2 weeks post-SBRT. Treatment given: 15 Gy SBRT to primary tumor, nephrectomy 4 weeks later. Germline V gene data show CDR1 as SGHAT and CDR2 as FQDESV (reference sequence). The CDR3 contains 17 residues. Between the trimmed V and J ends, which lost 3 bases and 0 bases, there was a span of 17 bases. Clones were sequenced by immunoSEQ multiplex PCR, and TCRdb holds only the in-frame ones, with some missing. The data show more than 100,000 clones, approximately 90% seen once. This chain uses TRBV11-1 with TRBJ1-1; D gene unclear. This specimen was blood, taken from a patient whose treatment included radiotherapy and nephrectomy. The sequence came from a woman aged 70-85 years with renal cell carcinoma. CDR3 in amino acids: CASSFLLKDFMNTEAFF. For the CDR3, the DNA is TGTGCCAGCAGCTTTTTGTTGAAAGATTTTATGAACACTGAAGCTTTCTTT.